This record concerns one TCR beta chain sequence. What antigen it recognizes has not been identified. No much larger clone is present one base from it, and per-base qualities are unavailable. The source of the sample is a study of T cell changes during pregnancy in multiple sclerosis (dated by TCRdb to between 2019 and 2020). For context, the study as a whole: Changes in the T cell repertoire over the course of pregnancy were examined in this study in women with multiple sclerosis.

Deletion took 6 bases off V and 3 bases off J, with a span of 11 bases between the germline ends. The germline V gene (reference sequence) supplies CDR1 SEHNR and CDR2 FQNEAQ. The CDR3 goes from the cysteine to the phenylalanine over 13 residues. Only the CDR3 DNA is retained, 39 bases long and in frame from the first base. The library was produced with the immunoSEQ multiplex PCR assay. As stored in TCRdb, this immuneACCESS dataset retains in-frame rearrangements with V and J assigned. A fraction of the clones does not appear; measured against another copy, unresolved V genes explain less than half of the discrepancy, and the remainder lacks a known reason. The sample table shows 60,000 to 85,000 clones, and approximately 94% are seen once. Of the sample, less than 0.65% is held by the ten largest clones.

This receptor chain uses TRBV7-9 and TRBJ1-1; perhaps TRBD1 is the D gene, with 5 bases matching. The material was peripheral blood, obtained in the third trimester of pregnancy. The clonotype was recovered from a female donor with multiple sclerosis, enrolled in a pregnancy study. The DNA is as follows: TGTGCCAGCAGTTCGCGGGGGTACACTGAAGCTTTCTTT. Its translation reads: CASSSRGYTEAFF. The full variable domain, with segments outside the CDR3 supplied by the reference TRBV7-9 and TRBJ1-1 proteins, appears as DTGVSQNPRHKITKRGQNVTFRCDPISEHNRLYWYRQTLGQGPEFLTYFQNEAQLEKSRLLSDRFSAERPKGSFSTLEIQRTEQGDSAMYLCASSSRGYTEAFFGQGTRLTVV.